The next 32 T cell receptor beta chains were all read from a single sample in a study of shared clonotypes between healthy human individuals. Data came from immunoSEQ multiplex PCR; TCRdb stores just in-frame clones and leaves some out. This table holds over a million clones, around 95% found once. The sequenced material came from naive CD4+ T cells sorted from blood. The subset denotes: CD45RA+ positively selected. The receptors were gathered from a man aged 25-45 years in good health.

The chain has TRBV5-5 and TRBJ1-5; D is possibly TRBD1 (5 bases). CDR3 size: 16 residues. The germline CDR1 and CDR2 sequences are SGHKS and YYEKEE (reference sequence). The V gene lost 2 bases and the J gene lost 4 bases, with 16 bases spanning the gap. This chain's CDR3 is CASSFLGTVKNQPQHF. CDR3 nucleotides: TGTGCCAGCAGCTTCTTGGGGACGGTTAAGAATCAGCCCCAGCATTTT. Variable domain in full (rest from reference TRBV5-5 and TRBJ1-5): DAGVTQSPTHLIKTRGQQVTLRCSPISGHKSVSWYQQVLGQGPQFIFQYYEKEERGRGNFPDRFSARQFPNYSSELNVNALLLGDSALYLCASSFLGTVKNQPQHFGDGTRLSIL.

This clone was recorded once. The CDR3 DNA follows: TGTGCCAGCAATCCCTTGGGGGACGAGCAGTACTTC. Its protein product is CASNPLGDEQYF. The chain employs TRBV28 and TRBJ2-7; D is perhaps TRBD1 or TRBD2 (5 bases each). In germline, CDR1 is MDHEN, CDR2 SYDVKM. Trimming removed 7 bases at V and 5 bases at J, with 12 bases between. The CDR3 runs to 12 residues.

V is TRBV5-4 and J is TRBJ2-5; D is unresolved. Germline CDR1 is SGHNT and CDR2 is YYREEE (reference sequence). The CDR3 runs to 13 residues. V lost 1 base and J lost 1, with 5 bases in between. The CDR3 sequence: CASSLFSQETQYF. In nucleotides, the CDR3 is TGTGCCAGCAGCTTGTTTTCCCAAGAGACCCAGTACTTC.

V gene TRBV14 combines with J gene TRBJ1-1; D possibly corresponds to TRBD1 (6 bases). V was trimmed by 2 bases and J by 5 bases, leaving 15 bases between them. The CDR3 loop spans 15 amino acids. Germline loops: CDR1 SGHDN, CDR2 FVKESK. As DNA, the CDR3 is TGTGCCAGCAGCCAAAGGGGGGCGGCCCCAACTGAAGCTTTCTTT. Encoded protein: CASSQRGAAPTEAFF.

The V gene is TRBV7-6, the J gene TRBJ1-1, with D tentatively TRBD1 (6 bases). CDR3 length: 15 amino acids. Trimming pared 2 bases from V and 0 bases from J, leaving 10 bases between. CDR1 and CDR2 from the germline V gene are SGHVS and FNYEAQ. This CDR3 reads CASSLTGTMNTEAFF. CDR3 coding DNA: TGTGCCAGCAGCTTAACAGGGACGATGAACACTGAAGCTTTCTTT.

The J gene is TRBJ2-3, the V gene TRBV12-5; 12 bases are shared with TRBD1. V dropped 4 bases and J dropped 0; count of bases not matched to a gene: 14. The CDR3 is 20 amino acids. The V gene's germline CDR1 is LGHNT and CDR2 FRNRAP. CDR3 nucleotides: TGTGCTAGTGGTTCTCCACCGGGACAGGGGGCGAGTATAAGCACAGATACGCAGTATTTT. Translated, it gives CASGSPPGQGASISTDTQYF.

This chain joins TRBV10-3 and TRBJ1-5, with D possibly being TRBD1 (5 bases). Germline V gene sequence: CDR1 ENHRY, CDR2 SYGVKD. This CDR3 has 15 residues. V was trimmed by 1 base and J by 6 bases, leaving 13 bases between them. In DNA form, the CDR3 reads TGTGCCATCAGTGAGTATTCGGGGCGCGGTCAGCCCCAGCATTTT. It specifies CAISEYSGRGQPQHF.

This rearrangement joins TRBV6-1 to TRBJ2-5; D is undetermined. V was cut by 11 bases and J by 1 base, with 14 bases left in between. CDR1 and CDR2 (germline): MNHNS, SASEGT. This CDR3 contains 13 residues. CDR3 nucleotide sequence: TGTGCCTCCCGAAAGTCCCTCCAAGAGACCCAGTACTTC. Protein sequence: CASRKSLQETQYF.

J is TRBJ2-5 and V is TRBV18; weak D call: TRBD1 (6 bases). This CDR3 has 18 amino acids. V was cut by 6 bases and J by 3 bases, with 26 bases left in between. Germline CDR1 and CDR2: KGHSH and LQKENI. In DNA, the CDR3 is TGTGCCAGCTCTCCTAGACGTCCCGGGACACCAATCGAAGAGACCCAGTACTTC. This gives the protein CASSPRRPGTPIEETQYF.

The sample holds one count of this clone. The chain uses TRBV9 and TRBJ1-2; 7 bases match TRBD1. Germline loops: CDR1 SGDLS, CDR2 YYNGEE. The CDR3 has 13 amino acids. The V segment lost 5 bases and the J segment 1 base; nucleotides outside the gene matches: 2. CDR3 loop: CASRRDSNYGYTF. The DNA for the CDR3 is TGTGCCAGCAGGAGGGACAGTAACTATGGCTACACCTTC.

The CDR3 DNA is TGTGCCAGCAGTTACCCGACGGGGGGCGGAACCGGGGAGCTGTTTTTT. Translated, it gives CASSYPTGGGTGELFF. This chain links TRBV6-5 with TRBJ2-2; tentative D call: TRBD2 (7 bases). The germline gives CDR1 MNHEY, CDR2 SVGAGI. The CDR3 totals 16 residues. Trimming shortened V by 2 bases and J by 5 bases, and 15 bases separated the two germline ends.

The V and J genes are TRBV28 and TRBJ2-7; weak D call: TRBD2 (6 bases). The germline V and J ends were trimmed by 5 bases and 6 bases, with 17 bases remaining between them. This CDR3 region has 14 residues. CDR1 MDHEN and CDR2 SYDVKM come from the germline V gene. The CDR3 loop is CASSAGRGAGEQYF. DNA for the CDR3: TGTGCCAGCAGTGCGGGCCGCGGGGCCGGCGAGCAGTACTTC. The full variable domain, its missing parts supplied by reference TRBV28 and TRBJ2-7, is DVKVTQSSRYLVKRTGEKVFLECVQDMDHENMFWYRQDPGLGLRLIYFSYDVKMKEKGDIPEGYSVSREKKERFSLILESASTNQTSMYLCASSAGRGAGEQYFGPGTRLTVT.

The V call is TRBV7-3, the J call TRBJ1-1; unclear D gene. Per germline, CDR1 SGHTA and CDR2 FQGTGA. The CDR3 has 14 amino acids. V lost 0 bases and J lost 1, with 6 bases in between. The CDR3 here is CASSLTGPNTEAFF. The CDR3 DNA reads TGTGCCAGCAGCTTAACCGGACCGAACACTGAAGCTTTCTTT.

J is TRBJ1-5 and V is TRBV6-5, with a tentative D call TRBD1 (6 bases). CDR1 MNHEY and CDR2 SVGAGI come from the germline V gene. The CDR3 totals 15 residues. Trimming removed 5 bases at V and 2 bases at J, with 13 bases between. In DNA form, the CDR3 reads TGTGCCAGCAGTCCACAGGGAGTGGGCAATCAGCCCCAGCATTTT. It specifies CASSPQGVGNQPQHF.

The chain carries TRBV2 and TRBJ1-2; D is unclear. Looked up from germline, CDR1 is SNHLY and CDR2 is FYNNEI. The CDR3 contains 13 residues. Trimming took off 4 bases at V and 2 bases at J, with 8 bases between the two ends. The CDR3 sequence is CASSAEINYGYTF. DNA of the CDR3: TGTGCCAGCAGTGCTGAGATCAACTATGGCTACACCTTC. Together with reference TRBV2 and TRBJ1-2, the CDR3 gives the full variable domain: EPEVTQTPSHQVTQMGQEVILRCVPISNHLYFYWYRQILGQKVEFLVSFYNNEISEKSEIFDDQFSVERPDGSNFTLKIRSTKLEDSAMYFCASSAEINYGYTFGSGTRLTVV.

Regarding this clone: The sample contains more than one DNA sequence encoding this CDR3. The V gene is TRBV5-1, the J gene TRBJ1-1, with D unresolved. CDR1 SGHRS and CDR2 YFSETQ come from the germline V gene. Trimming took off 0 bases at V and 0 bases at J, with 6 bases between the two ends. There are 14 residues in the CDR3. For the CDR3, the DNA is TGCGCCAGCAGCTTGGAACCCTTGAACACTGAAGCTTTCTTT. The encoded protein is CASSLEPLNTEAFF.

The chain is built from TRBV13 and TRBJ2-1, with 8 positions matching TRBD2. The CDR3 runs to 19 residues. The germline gives CDR1 PRHDT, CDR2 FYEKMQ (reference sequence). Trimming removed 2 bases from V and 3 bases from J; junction bases left unmatched: 15. CDR3 sequence reads: CASSLRLSRHSGIYNEQFF. CDR3 nucleotide sequence: TGTGCCAGCAGCTTACGCCTATCTCGCCATAGCGGGATCTACAATGAGCAGTTCTTC.

Concerning this clone: Other DNA sequences from this sample encode an identical CDR3 as well. The rearrangement joins TRBV6-1 to TRBJ2-1, with D possibly matching TRBD2 (6 bases). The CDR3 covers 15 residues. V lost 6 bases to trimming and J lost 0 bases, with 12 bases between them. Germline V lookup: CDR1 MNHNS, CDR2 SASEGT. The CDR3 is CASSGSGSSYNEQFF. The CDR3 region has the DNA TGTGCCAGCAGCGGTAGCGGTAGCTCCTACAATGAGCAGTTCTTC.

This clone was found once. This sequence joins TRBV4-1 and TRBJ2-7, with TRBD1 matching over 10 bases. The CDR3 sequence is 17 residues long. Germline V lookup: CDR1 MGHRA, CDR2 YSYEKL. Unmatched junction bases numbered 8, after V lost 0 bases and J lost 3 bases. As DNA, the CDR3 is TGCGCCAGCAGCCAAGATTCCTTTAGGACAGGGGGCTACGAGCAGTACTTC. It encodes CASSQDSFRTGGYEQYF.

The genes are TRBV10-3 and TRBJ2-7; D perhaps matches TRBD2 (5 bases). This CDR3 has 16 amino acids. CDR1 is ENHRY, CDR2 SYGVKD, per germline. V lost 4 bases and J lost 1, with 17 bases in between. As DNA, the CDR3 is TGTGCCATCAGTGCCGTTCGCGGGTCCATATCCTACGAGCAGTACTTC. This gives the protein CAISAVRGSISYEQYF.

The chain employs TRBV18 and TRBJ2-7, with 10 bases fitting TRBD1. Germline V gene sequence: CDR1 KGHSH, CDR2 LQKENI. The CDR3 is 16 residues long. The V gene end was trimmed by 3 bases and the J gene end by 3 bases; junction bases not matched to a gene: 8. In DNA, the CDR3 is TGTGCCAGCTCACCGGGGTCGCGGGACAGGGGCTACGAGCAGTACTTC. Protein product: CASSPGSRDRGYEQYF. The full variable domain, with the rest looked up from reference TRBV18 and TRBJ2-7, is NAGVMQNPRHLVRRRGQEARLRCSPMKGHSHVYWYRQLPEEGLKFMVYLQKENIIDESGMPKERFSAEFPKEGPSILRIQQVVRGDSAAYFCASSPGSRDRGYEQYFGPGTRLTVT.

The chain carries TRBV4-1 and TRBJ2-7; 14 positions match TRBD2. The CDR3 has 16 residues. V lost 4 bases to trimming and J lost 7 bases; unmatched junction nucleotides: 9. Germline V gene lookup returns CDR1 MGHRA and CDR2 YSYEKL. In DNA form, the CDR3 reads TGCGCCAGCAGCCCGAGACTAGCGGGAGGGCCGGGGGAGCAGTACTTC. Translation gives CASSPRLAGGPGEQYF.

About this clone: The same CDR3 can be traced to other DNA sequences in this sample. This sequence joins TRBV11-2 and TRBJ2-7, with D unresolved. The CDR3 loop spans 12 amino acids. Germline-derived CDR1 and CDR2 are SGHAT and FQNNGV. V lost 1 base to trimming and J lost 2 bases, with 3 bases between them. The CDR3 region is CASSLVPYEQYF. In DNA, the CDR3 is TGTGCCAGCAGCTTAGTCCCCTACGAGCAGTACTTC.

This clone was detected only once. CDR3: CASRNLAGPQRSQYF. CDR3 sequence (DNA): TGTGCCAGCAGAAATCTAGCGGGGCCCCAAAGGTCCCAGTACTTC. V usage is TRBV2 and J usage is TRBJ2-5, with 9 bases aligning to TRBD2. The V gene's germline CDR1 is SNHLY and CDR2 FYNNEI. J gave up 9 bases and V 6 bases, and 14 bases lay outside the gene matches. The CDR3 runs 15 residues.

The chain is built from TRBV4-2 and TRBJ2-3; D uncertain. Per germline, CDR1 LGHNA and CDR2 YNFKEQ. The CDR3 runs 14 residues. Trimming left V 1 base short and J 1 base short, with 6 bases between. The CDR3 loop reads CASSQVAGTDTQYF. The CDR3, as DNA: TGTGCCAGCAGCCAAGTTGCGGGCACAGATACGCAGTATTTT.

This clone was found once. This chain connects TRBV27 to TRBJ1-5, with D possibly being TRBD1 (6 bases). V was pared by 8 bases and J by 3 bases, with 17 bases between. The CDR3 loop spans 15 amino acids. Germline V gene lookup returns CDR1 MNHEY and CDR2 SMNVEV (reference sequence). In nucleotides, the CDR3 is TGTGCCAGCGGAGATCAGGGGCTAGACAATCAGCCCCAGCATTTT. Its translation: CASGDQGLDNQPQHF.

Concerning this clone: Other DNA sequences within the sample encode an identical CDR3. The chain couples TRBV28 to TRBJ2-3, with D maybe TRBD2 (6 bases). The V gene's germline CDR1 is MDHEN and CDR2 SYDVKM. V lost 3 bases to trimming and J lost 4 bases, with 8 bases between them. The CDR3 length is 13 residues. CDR3 amino acids: CASSLEGADTQYF. Here the CDR3 DNA reads TGTGCCAGCAGTTTGGAGGGTGCAGATACGCAGTATTTT.

The V call is TRBV5-1, the J call TRBJ2-1, with TRBD1 identical over 8 bases. Germline V gene data show CDR1 as SGHRS and CDR2 as YFSETQ. The CDR3 covers 17 residues. Trimming at V came to 1 base and at J to 2 bases, leaving 8 bases not matched to a gene. This CDR3 reads CASSLTPPGQAYNEQFF. In DNA, the CDR3 is TGCGCCAGCAGCTTGACCCCACCGGGACAGGCCTACAATGAGCAGTTCTTC.

There are a few counts of this clone. The chain has TRBV28 and TRBJ2-7, with no clear D. The V and J ends lost 3 bases and 2 bases respectively, with 8 bases between them. This CDR3 region has 13 residues. CDR1 is MDHEN and CDR2 is SYDVKM in the germline V gene. CDR3 residues: CASSLAQTYEQYF. DNA of the CDR3: TGTGCCAGCAGTTTGGCCCAGACCTACGAGCAGTACTTC.

The chain combines TRBV7-2 with TRBJ1-4; no definite D call. With 5 bases removed from V and 7 bases from J, the gap between germline ends came to 17 bases. This CDR3 has 15 amino acids. The V gene's germline CDR1 is SGHTA and CDR2 FQGNSA. The CDR3 DNA follows: TGTGCCAGCAGCGGAAGGATGCGCGGCGGTGAAAAACTGTTTTTT. Encoded protein: CASSGRMRGGEKLFF.

The V gene is TRBV18, the J gene TRBJ2-1; no definite D call. V lost 6 bases to trimming and J lost 4 bases, with 7 bases between them. The CDR3 covers 12 residues. CDR1 and CDR2 from the germline V gene are KGHSH and LQKENI. The CDR3 nucleotides are TGTGCCAGCTCTCCGGTGTACAATGAGCAGTTCTTC. It codes for CASSPVYNEQFF.

This sequence joins TRBV6-5 and TRBJ1-2, with D unclear. CDR1 is MNHEY and CDR2 is SVGAGI in the germline V gene. This CDR3 spans 14 amino acids. V lost 0 bases and J lost 6, with 11 bases in between. CDR3 bases: TGTGCCAGCAGTTACTCGAGAGCAGGACATGGCTACACCTTC. Amino acids: CASSYSRAGHGYTF.